What follows are 14 T cell receptor beta chains derived from one specimen sequenced in a study of T cells in Graves' hyperthyroidism and ophthalmopathy. RNA transcripts yielded amplified TCR beta CDR3 regions. A first-round RT-PCR of the TCR CDR3 used the HTBI primer set. TCRdb reprocessed the multiplex PCR reads with MiXCR, giving one entry per CDR3 protein. The sample has nearly 250,000 distinct CDR3 sequences; about a sixth are singletons. The specimen was blood. These receptors all come from a woman aged 18-35 years with Graves' ophthalmopathy.

This clonotype was seen many times. The V gene is TRBV7-9, the J gene TRBJ1-1, with D unclear. The length of the CDR3 is 13 residues. Per germline, CDR1 SEHNR and CDR2 FQNEAQ (reference sequence). Trimming cost V 4 bases and J 2 bases, with 8 bases left between them. CDR3 protein: CASSSQLNTEAFF. The CDR3 coding sequence is TGTGCCAGCAGCTCTCAGCTAAACACTGAAGCTTTCTTT.

The table lists this clonotype with a few counts. A read error is possible here, since a much larger clone lies one base away. The conserved phenylalanine or tryptophan normally closing the CDR3 is absent here, so this likely arose from a read error. The chain is built from TRBV20-1 and TRBJ2-7, with D possibly being TRBD2 (5 bases). The CDR3 runs 13 residues. V dropped 0 bases and J dropped 2 bases, with 8 bases sitting between them. Germline lookup yields CDR1 DFQATT and CDR2 SNEGSKA (reference sequence). The CDR3 bases are TGCAGTGCTAGAGATGTGGGAGCCTACGAGCAGTACCTC. Translated: CSARDVGAYEQYL.

This clonotype was seen at least ten times. This rearrangement joins TRBV7-2 to TRBJ2-7; 7 bases agree with TRBD1. The J segment lost 3 bases and the V segment lost 8 bases, leaving 4 bases of the junction unmatched. Germline CDR1 is SGHTA and CDR2 is FQGNSA. The CDR3 runs to 12 residues. The CDR3 nucleotides read TGTGCCAGCGGGGACAGAAGCTACGAGCAGTACTTC. This codes for CASGDRSYEQYF.

Many counts were recorded for this clonotype. The rearrangement uses TRBV9 and TRBJ2-7; possible D gene TRBD1, 5 bases. From germline, CDR1 is SGDLS and CDR2 YYNGEE. There are 15 residues in the CDR3. Trimming shortened V by 0 bases and J by 6 bases, and 16 bases separated the two germline ends. In DNA, the CDR3 is TGTGCCAGCAGCGTAGATGTATCCAGGGCGGCCGAGCAGTACTTC. Encoded protein: CASSVDVSRAAEQYF.

This clonotype appeared a few times. The chain recombines TRBV24-1 with TRBJ1-2; maybe TRBD1 (6 bases). The CDR3 sequence is 17 residues long. Germline V gene lookup returns CDR1 KGHDR and CDR2 SFDVKD. Between the trimmed V and J ends, which lost 3 bases and 4 bases, there was a span of 20 bases. The CDR3 DNA is TGTGCCACCAGTGATCGGGCCAGGGGTCCCGACTTCTATGGCTACACCTTC. Protein: CATSDRARGPDFYGYTF.

This clonotype was recorded many times. The chain joins TRBV7-9 to TRBJ2-2; D gene ambiguous. V dropped 4 bases and J dropped 3 bases, with 6 bases sitting between them. Germline V gives CDR1 SEHNR, CDR2 FQNEAQ (reference sequence). The CDR3 totals 13 residues. The CDR3 DNA reads TGTGCCAGCAGCTCCCTCTACACCGGGGAGCTGTTTTTT. This encodes CASSSLYTGELFF.

This clonotype was seen at least ten times. J is TRBJ1-2 and V is TRBV7-6; D is undetermined. Germline V lookup: CDR1 SGHVS, CDR2 FNYEAQ. V gave up 0 bases and J gave up 7 bases, with 15 bases separating them. CDR3 size: 15 residues. The CDR3 DNA reads as TGTGCCAGCAGCTTAGCGGGAGGTACCAATTCTGGCTACACCTTC. Translated: CASSLAGGTNSGYTF. Variable domain in full (rest from reference TRBV7-6 and TRBJ1-2): GAGVSQSPRYKVTKRGQDVALRCDPISGHVSLYWYRQALGQGPEFLTYFNYEAQQDKSGLPNDRFSAERPEGSISTLTIQRTEQRDSAMYRCASSLAGGTNSGYTFGSGTRLTVV.

This clonotype was recorded a few times. V is TRBV6-4 and J is TRBJ1-5, with D possibly matching TRBD1 (5 bases). The CDR3 is made up of 16 amino acids. Germline V gives CDR1 MRHNA, CDR2 SNTAGT. V was clipped by 7 bases and J by 7 bases, with 23 bases between them. As DNA, the CDR3 is TGTGCCAGCACCGACGGGCCAGGGAAAGGGATGCAGCCCCAGCATTTT. Its translation: CASTDGPGKGMQPQHF.

There are many counts of this clonotype. V gene TRBV11-2 combines with J gene TRBJ2-1; weak D call: TRBD1 (5 bases). This CDR3 is built from 15 residues. Germline V gives CDR1 SGHAT, CDR2 FQNNGV. The V end was cut by 2 bases, the J end by 7 bases, with 15 bases between. The CDR3 nucleotides are TGTGCCAGCAGCTTAATTGGTAGTTCAGGGAATGAGCAGTTCTTC. It codes for CASSLIGSSGNEQFF. Full variable domain (remainder filled in from reference TRBV11-2 and TRBJ2-1): EAGVAQSPRYKIIEKRQSVAFWCNPISGHATLYWYQQILGQGPKLLIQFQNNGVVDDSQLPKDRFSAERLKGVDSTLKIQPAKLEDSAVYLCASSLIGSSGNEQFFGPGTRLTVL.

A word on this clonotype: Given a much more abundant clone one base away, this may be a read error. The V and J genes are TRBV29-1 and TRBJ2-3, with unresolved D. The CDR3 runs to 16 residues. V lost 4 bases to trimming and J lost 0 bases, with 17 bases between them. CDR1 and CDR2 from the germline V gene are SQVTM and ANQGSEA. The DNA of the CDR3 is TGCAGCGTTGTAACTCCGAAGCAGACTAGCACAGATACGCAGTATTTT. As protein: CSVVTPKQTSTDTQYF.

The chain carries TRBV7-9 and TRBJ2-7, with 11 bases identical to TRBD2. CDR1 is SEHNR, CDR2 FQNEAQ, per germline (reference sequence). CDR3 length: 15 residues. V lost 3 bases to trimming and J lost 3 bases; unmatched junction nucleotides: 4. The DNA for the CDR3 is TGTGCCAGCAGCTTGGGACTAGCGGAGAACTACGAGCAGTACGTC. As protein: CASSLGLAENYEQYV.

There are many counts of this clonotype. The rearrangement uses TRBV30 and TRBJ2-6; 7 bases are shared with TRBD2. V lost 1 base and J lost 2; bases outside the gene matches: 2. The CDR3 is 15 amino acids. The V gene's germline CDR1 is GTSNPN and CDR2 SVGIG (reference sequence). CDR3 region: CAWSAGGAGANVLTF. The CDR3 DNA follows: TGTGCCTGGAGTGCTGGGGGGGCTGGGGCCAACGTCCTGACTTTC.

This clonotype occurred many times. CDR3 amino acids: CASSRQTSGDSYEQYF. CDR3 nucleotides: TGCGCCAGCAGCCGCCAGACTAGCGGGGACTCCTACGAGCAGTACTTC. V is TRBV4-1 and J is TRBJ2-7; 11 bases are a match to TRBD2. J gave up 0 bases and V 4 bases, and 5 bases lay outside the gene matches. The CDR3 totals 16 residues. Germline CDR1 is MGHRA and CDR2 is YSYEKL.

This clonotype was detected many times. This chain uses TRBV30 with TRBJ1-6; TRBD1 matches 8 bases. The CDR3 sequence is 16 residues long. Trimming removed 3 bases from V and 5 bases from J; junction bases left unmatched: 9. CDR1 is GTSNPN, CDR2 SVGIG, per germline (reference sequence). In nucleotides, the CDR3 is TGTGCCTGGAGGGGACTAAGACAGGGGCATAATTCACCCCTCCACTTT. Residues: CAWRGLRQGHNSPLHF.